The present T cell receptor beta chain was sequenced within a study of blood T cell repertoires in COVID-19. Generated by immunoSEQ multiplex PCR, the TCRdb table keeps only in-frame clones and is missing some. The profile shows tens of thousands of clones, almost 85% of them singletons. CDR1 and CDR2 from the germline V gene are SGHVS and FQNEAQ. The CDR3 length is 13 residues. Trimming left V 3 bases short and J 9 bases short, with 9 bases between. The receptor was isolated from a woman aged 80 or older with acute or convalescent COVID-19. The chain uses TRBV7-8 and TRBJ1-6, with D tentatively TRBD1 (5 bases). The sample was peripheral blood. The CDR3 loop reads CASSFPDISPLHF. The CDR3, as DNA: TGTGCCAGCAGCTTTCCGGACATTTCACCCCTCCACTTT.